These T cell receptor beta chains were read from a single sample in a study of monozygotic twins with inflammatory bowel disease. No DNA is given; TCRdb re-called the 5' RACE reads and lists each CDR3 protein once. This sample's clone table lists 300,000 to 350,000 distinct CDR3 sequences. Sequencing used blood. These receptor sequences come from a human donor with ulcerative colitis or Crohn's disease, or a healthy co-twin of an affected twin (not recorded which). Each CDR3 is given with its conserved first and last residue.

V gene	J gene	CDR3 protein
TRBV5-1	TRBJ1-1	CASSFYEGAAFF
TRBV20-1	TRBJ2-7	CSALNRGTGSSYEQYF
TRBV7-9	TRBJ2-1	CASSSGTRNEQFF
TRBV7-2	TRBJ1-1	CASSQAGFLNTEAFF
TRBV12-3/TRBV12-4	TRBJ1-1	CATNMNTEAFF
TRBV7-6	TRBJ2-5	CASTSPLSGSRTETQYF
TRBV7-9	TRBJ2-7	CASSLGGFYEQYF
TRBV7-2	TRBJ1-2	CASTGGAFNYGYTF
TRBV4-1	TRBJ2-7	CASSQGLAGVQSSYEQYF
TRBV27	TRBJ2-5	CASSLSGGGETQYF
TRBV12-3/TRBV12-4	TRBJ2-5	CASSFGGGGETQYF
TRBV24-1	TRBJ2-5	CATSAPGLALTQETQYF
TRBV5-1	TRBJ2-3	CASSSYSLPSDTQYF
TRBV11-2	TRBJ2-3	CASSLRTPVEADTQYF
TRBV5-1	TRBJ2-3	CASSLANSDTQYF
TRBV11-2	TRBJ1-3	CASSVSSSGNTIYF
TRBV20-1	TRBJ2-7	CSARGDSRTPLSYEQYF
TRBV7-9	TRBJ2-7	CASSPQGERGYEQYF
TRBV9	TRBJ2-5	CASSVDLQPGETQYF